This TCR beta chain was sequenced in a study of OX40 agonist ivuxolimab in advanced cancers. Findings and limits, study-wide: Normalized T-cell clonal expansion was also low in some nonresponders.

Comment on this clone: Its antigen remains unknown.

Libraries were prepared by immunoSEQ multiplex PCR; TCRdb keeps only in-frame clonotypes and omits some of them. The table lists approximately 40,000 clones, around 84% of them singletons. V was pared by 5 bases and J by 4 bases, with 12 bases between. CDR3 length: 14 residues. The germline V gene has CDR1 PRHDT and CDR2 FYEKMQ (reference sequence). The sequences come from CD4+ or CD8+ T cells sorted from blood, collected in a trial of the OX40 agonist ivuxolimab. This clonotype was sampled from an adult with an advanced solid tumor such as melanoma, head and neck, liver or kidney cancer. The chain employs TRBV13 and TRBJ2-1; D gene uncertain. This CDR3 is CASSPRALYNEQFF. The CDR3 DNA sequence: TGTGCCAGCAGCCCTCGTGCCTTGTACAATGAGCAGTTCTTC.